This section outlines one T cell receptor (beta chain) sequence together with its context. What it recognizes is unknown. From germline, CDR1 is SGDLS and CDR2 YYNGEE. Trimming shortened V by 0 bases and J by 9 bases, and 9 bases separated the two germline ends. The CDR3 runs to 12 residues. This record belongs to a study of a mutant IDH1 vaccine in newly diagnosed glioma. Study background: Of the patients given treatment, 62.5% were male and approximately 38% were female, and a mean age of around 41 years was recorded. Study-level points and caveats: Most patients, approximately 92%, showed vaccine-induced immune responses.

Measured with immunoSEQ multiplex PCR; TCRdb has only the in-frame clones, and not every one. Of tens of thousands of clones in the sample, about four fifths were seen once. The time point denotes: week 47, end of study. Mutant IDH1 20-mer peptide, at 300 ug, made up each vaccine dose, with topical imiquimod. There were new WHO grade 3 or 4 astrocytomas in the donors, and these were IDH1-mutant and ATRX-lost. This clonotype was obtained from a man aged 25-40 years with glioma. The rearrangement links TRBV9 to TRBJ1-2, with D perhaps TRBD1 (5 bases). Source: PBMCs, taken from a glioma patient whose treatment included an IDH1 peptide vaccine. The CDR3 loop reads CASSVGGASYTF. DNA of the CDR3: TGTGCCAGCAGCGTAGGGGGCGCGAGCTACACCTTC.